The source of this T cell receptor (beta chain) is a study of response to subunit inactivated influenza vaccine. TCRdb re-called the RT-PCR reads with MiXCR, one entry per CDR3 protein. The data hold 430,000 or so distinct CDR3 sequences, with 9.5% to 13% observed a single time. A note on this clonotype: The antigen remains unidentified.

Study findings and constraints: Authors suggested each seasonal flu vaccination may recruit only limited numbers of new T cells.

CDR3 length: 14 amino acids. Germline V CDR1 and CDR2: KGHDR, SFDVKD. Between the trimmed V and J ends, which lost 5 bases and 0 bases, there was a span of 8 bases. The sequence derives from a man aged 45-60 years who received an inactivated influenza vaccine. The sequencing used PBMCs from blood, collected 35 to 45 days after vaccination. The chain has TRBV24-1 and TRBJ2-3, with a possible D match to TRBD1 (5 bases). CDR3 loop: CATSGGPSTDTQYF. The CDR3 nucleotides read TGTGCCACCAGTGGGGGCCCAAGCACAGATACGCAGTATTTT.